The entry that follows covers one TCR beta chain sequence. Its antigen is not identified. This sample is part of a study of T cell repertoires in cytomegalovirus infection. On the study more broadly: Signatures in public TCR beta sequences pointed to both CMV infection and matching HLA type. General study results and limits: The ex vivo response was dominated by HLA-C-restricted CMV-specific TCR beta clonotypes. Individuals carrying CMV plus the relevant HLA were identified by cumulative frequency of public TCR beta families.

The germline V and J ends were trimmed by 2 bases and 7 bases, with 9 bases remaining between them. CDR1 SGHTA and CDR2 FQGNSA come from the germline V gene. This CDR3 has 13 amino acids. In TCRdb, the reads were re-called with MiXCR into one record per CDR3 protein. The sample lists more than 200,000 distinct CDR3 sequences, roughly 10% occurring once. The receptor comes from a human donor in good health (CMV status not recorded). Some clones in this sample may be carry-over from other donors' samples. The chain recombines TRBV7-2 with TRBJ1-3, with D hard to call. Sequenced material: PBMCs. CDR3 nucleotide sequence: TGTGCCAGCAGCTTACCTGGGAGGAACACCATATATTTT. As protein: CASSLPGRNTIYF.